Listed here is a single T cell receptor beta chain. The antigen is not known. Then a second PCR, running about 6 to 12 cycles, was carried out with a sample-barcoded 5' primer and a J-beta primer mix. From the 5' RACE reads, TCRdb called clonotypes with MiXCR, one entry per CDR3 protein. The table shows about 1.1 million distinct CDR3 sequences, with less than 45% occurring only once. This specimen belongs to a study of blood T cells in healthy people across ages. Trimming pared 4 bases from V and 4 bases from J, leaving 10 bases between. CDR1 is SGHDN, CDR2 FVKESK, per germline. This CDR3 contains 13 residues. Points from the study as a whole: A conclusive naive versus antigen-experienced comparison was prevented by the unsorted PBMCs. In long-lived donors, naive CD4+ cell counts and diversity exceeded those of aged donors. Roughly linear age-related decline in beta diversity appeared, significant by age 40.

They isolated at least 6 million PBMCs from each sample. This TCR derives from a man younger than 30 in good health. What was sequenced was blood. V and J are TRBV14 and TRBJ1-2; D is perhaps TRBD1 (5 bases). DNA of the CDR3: TGTGCCAGCAGCCTGACAGAGGGCTATGGCTACACCTTC. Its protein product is CASSLTEGYGYTF.